This T cell receptor (beta chain) is drawn from a study of blood T cell repertoires in COVID-19. Study overall: Samples came from the United States, Italy and Spain, spanning acute and convalescent COVID-19. PBMCs, B-cell-depleted T cells, or T cells provided the cDNA or gDNA that made up the material.

The authors' processing: Reference gene primer amplification yielded estimated nucleated cell counts. The data were produced by immunoSEQ multiplex PCR, yet TCRdb's version contains in-frame clones alone and is incomplete. V and J calls plus clone size are reproduced from that table; the DNA served to infer D and trimming. The sample records about 150,000 clones, around nine tenths being singletons. Seattle-derived patients entered the study during active infection and were followed longitudinally. CDR1 is SGDLS and CDR2 is YYNGEE in the germline V gene. Losses at the gene ends were 7 bases for V and 0 bases for J; bases not matched to a gene: 17. The CDR3 is made up of 19 amino acids.

The chain combines TRBV9 with TRBJ2-1; 9 bases align to TRBD2. This TCR was sampled from a woman of 80 years or more with COVID-19, enrolled during active disease. Source material: peripheral blood. CDR3 region: CASSLWTSAGRSSYNEQFF. DNA of the CDR3: TGTGCCAGCTCCTTATGGACTAGCGCGGGGAGGAGCTCCTACAATGAGCAGTTCTTC.